The present T cell receptor beta chain was sequenced within a study of CD8 T cells in ankylosing spondylitis. Study-level findings and limits: As reported, disease-linked clones showed significant enrichment in matched ankylosing spondylitis synovial fluid. A TCR beta motif of 7 to 9 highly homologous variants seemed to mark ankylosing spondylitis blood. Earlier reports found some motif variants in synovial fluid and blood in reactive arthritis.

This clonotype was counted many times. The target antigen is unknown. Germline V gene sequence: CDR1 SGDLS, CDR2 YYNGEE. Trimming cost V 3 bases and J 5 bases, with 11 bases left between them. There are 14 residues in the CDR3. Construction of TCR beta libraries was performed using quantitative 5'-RACE with molecular barcodes. TCRdb ran MiXCR on the 5' RACE reads and lists one entry per CDR3 protein. The table includes under 250,000 distinct CDR3 sequences, 20% to 30% detected once. The clonotype comes from a male donor with ankylosing spondylitis or in good health (not recorded which). This sequence joins TRBV9 and TRBJ2-2; D is ambiguous. Sequenced input: blood, either unsorted or a sorted T cell fraction (not recorded which). This chain's CDR3 is CASSGTRSTGELFF. The CDR3 bases are TGTGCCAGCAGCGGGACGCGATCTACCGGGGAGCTGTTTTTT. The full variable domain, its missing parts supplied by reference TRBV9 and TRBJ2-2, is DSGVTQTPKHLITATGQRVTLRCSPRSGDLSVYWYQQSLDQGLQFLIQYYNGEERAKGNILERFSAQQFPDLHSELNLSSLELGDSALYFCASSGTRSTGELFFGEGSRLTVL.